This T cell receptor beta chain is drawn from a study of blood T cell repertoires in COVID-19. This clone was seen only a few times. The data were produced by immunoSEQ multiplex PCR, yet TCRdb's version contains in-frame clones alone and is incomplete. The table includes 150,000 to 180,000 clones, about 85% detected once. Per the germline V gene, CDR1 is SGHRS and CDR2 is YFSETQ. This CDR3 has 15 residues. The trim removed 5 bases at V and 3 bases at J, leaving 10 bases unmatched. This clonotype was obtained from a man in his sixties with COVID-19, enrolled during active disease. Sequenced input: peripheral blood. V usage is TRBV5-1 and J usage is TRBJ2-5; TRBD1 matches 7 bases. This chain's CDR3 is CASRGTGTVKETQYF. Written as DNA, the CDR3 is TGCGCCAGCAGAGGGACCGGGACAGTAAAAGAGACCCAGTACTTC.